Each of the 4 T cell receptor beta chains below was sequenced from the same sample in a study of T cell repertoires in cytomegalovirus infection. These receptors lack a known antigen. TCRdb reanalysed the reads using MiXCR and keeps one entry per CDR3 protein. The sample carries approximately 990,000 distinct CDR3 sequences, approximately 33% recorded once. This material consisted of cultured CD8+ T cells from PBMCs, taken from culture after CMV antigen stimulation. The receptor source for this set is a human donor in good health (CMV status not recorded). Some clones in this sample may be carry-over from other donors' samples.

V and J are TRBV25-1 and TRBJ2-7; TRBD1 or TRBD2 may be the D gene (5 bases each). The ends were cut back, 2 bases at V and 6 bases at J, with 8 bases in the middle. The CDR3 extends over 12 amino acids. Germline lookup yields CDR1 MGHDK and CDR2 SYGVNS. The CDR3 DNA follows: TGTGCCAGCAGTGAAGGGGGACGCGAGCAGTACGTC. Translated: CASSEGGREQYV.

This clonotype showed up many times. The chain links TRBV7-8 to TRBJ1-1; 8 bases match TRBD1. CDR1 is SGHVS, CDR2 FQNEAQ, per germline. The CDR3 has 14 residues. The V segment lost 4 bases and the J segment 12 bases; nucleotides outside the gene matches: 13. The DNA of the CDR3 is TGTGCCAGCAGCTCCTCCAACAGGGGGTGGAAAACTTTCTTT. Residues: CASSSSNRGWKTFF.

This clonotype was seen at least ten times. This sequence joins TRBV7-8 and TRBJ1-6, with D possibly TRBD1 on 5 matching bases. Germline V gene data show CDR1 as SGHVS and CDR2 as FQNEAQ. The CDR3 extends over 17 amino acids. The V and J ends lost 0 bases and 8 bases respectively, with 17 bases between them. CDR3 region: CASSLAKQGPGDSPLHF. CDR3 DNA: TGTGCCAGCAGCTTAGCGAAGCAGGGCCCAGGAGATTCACCCCTCCACTTT.

V and J are TRBV7-3 and TRBJ2-2; weak D call: TRBD1 (5 bases). In germline, CDR1 is SGHTA, CDR2 FQGTGA. This CDR3 contains 15 residues. Trimming cost V 0 bases and J 5 bases, with 10 bases left between them. DNA of the CDR3: TGTGCCAGCAGCTTAACCTCCAGACAGACCGGGGAGCTGTTTTTT. Translation: CASSLTSRQTGELFF.